This entry is about one T cell receptor (beta chain). Its antigen is unknown. This sample was included in a study of identical twins. The study's findings and limits: Carriage of fewer insertions was seen in abundant cord blood beta clonotypes, whereas memory repertoires showed none. Shared out-of-frame alpha sequences (those common to twins) showed excess low generation probability.

Through template switching, a universal primer site was introduced, and the cDNA contained unique molecular identifiers. TCRdb reprocessed the 5' RACE reads with MiXCR, giving one entry per CDR3 protein. The profile shows 200,000 to 300,000 distinct CDR3 sequences, about 10% of them singletons. Germline CDR1 MDHEN, CDR2 SYDVKM. CDR3 length equals 16 residues. The J segment lost 4 bases and the V segment lost 5 bases, leaving 6 bases of the junction unmatched. The receptor was derived from a man over 45 in good health. This chain joins TRBV28 and TRBJ2-3; 13 bases fit TRBD2. The specimen sequenced was memory T cells sorted from blood. This CDR3 is CASSLGTSGIPDTQYF. As DNA, the CDR3 is TGTGCCAGCAGTCTAGGGACTAGCGGGATTCCAGATACGCAGTATTTT.